This T cell receptor beta chain comes out of a study of spatial heterogeneity in lung cancer. Findings and limits, study-wide: Tumor mutation count correlated with how many alpha and beta TCRs expanded intratumorally.

Stated time point: sample taken at primary tumor resection. Samples were donated by 72 untreated early-stage non-small cell lung cancer patients. Sequencing was performed on whole RNA extracted from tumor and nontumor lung tissue, or from frozen PBMC, and the material was left unsorted. The CDR3 has 15 amino acids. The germline V gene has CDR1 MDHEN and CDR2 SYDVKM. V shed 8 bases and J shed 4 bases, with 17 bases lying between them. Unique molecular identifiers, one per molecule, were present on every TCR cDNA molecule. TCRdb processed the 5' RACE reads anew with MiXCR; each CDR3 protein has one entry. The sample consists of several thousand distinct CDR3 sequences, under 8% of them appearing once. Note on this clonotype: Its antigen is currently unknown.

This chain links TRBV28 with TRBJ2-2; D may correspond to TRBD1 or TRBD2 (6 bases each). This sequence originates from a male donor with early-stage non-small cell lung cancer. The specimen comprised lung tumor tissue, sampled at surgery. The CDR3: CASWNWRGTTGELFF. In DNA form, the CDR3 reads TGTGCCAGCTGGAATTGGAGGGGGACCACCGGGGAGCTGTTTTTT.